Sequencing of this TCR gamma chain was carried out in a study of Vδ1+ human thymocytes. Points from the study as a whole: Unlike peripheral blood Vdelta1+ controls, thymic delta-chain sequences included roughly 22% Vdelta2 and few Vdelta3. Highly polyclonal TRG and TRD repertoires with Gaussian CDR3 length distributions appeared in thymus.

The germline gives CDR1 VINAFY, CDR2 YDVSNSKD. V trimming: 0 bases; J trimming: 9 bases; junction bases outside the gene matches: 8. This CDR3 is 13 amino acids long. The template was reverse-transcribed extracted RNA. CDR3 amplicons came from multiplex PCR with pooled V-gene forward and constant-region reverse primers. TCRdb made new clone calls on the multiplex PCR reads using CATT. The sample carries 10,000 or so gamma-chain clones, about 47% recorded once. As for this clone: Its antigen is still unknown.

Specimen: Vdelta1+ gamma-delta thymocytes from the thymus. Specified subset: FACS-sorted CD3+ TCRalphabeta- TCRVdelta1+ TCRVdelta2- thymocytes. The receptor was derived from a boy under three years old who had congenital heart surgery. The chain has TRGV5 and TRGJ1 or TRGJ2. TCRdb offers no J gene call, so here the DNA was matched to germline to obtain one. CDR3 residues: CATWDRQRCKKLF. DNA of the CDR3: TGTGCCACCTGGGACAGGCAAAGGTGTAAGAAACTCTTT.